The clone carrying this T cell receptor (beta chain) was counted a few times. Its specificity is unknown. These data originate in a study of cytomegalovirus exposure and HLA in healthy donors. The PCR employed 60 Vbeta primers together with 13 Jbeta primers. The protocol was immunoSEQ multiplex PCR, while the TCRdb copy is restricted to in-frame clones and leaves out a portion. Of 120,000 or so clones in the sample, roughly 18% were seen once. General observations from the study: Common viral pathogens (according to a later analysis) appeared linked to several of the most significant clusters.

The specimen sequenced was PBMCs. The clonotype originates from a female donor in good health and CMV-seropositive.

CDR3 region: CASSQDVRETQYF. The CDR3 DNA reads as TGTGCCAGCAGCCAAGATGTCCGGGAGACCCAGTACTTC. The chain joins TRBV4-2 to TRBJ2-5; no reliable D call. Germline V lookup: CDR1 LGHNA, CDR2 YNFKEQ. This CDR3 comprises 13 residues. V was shortened by 0 bases and J by 5 bases, with 7 bases between the two germline ends.